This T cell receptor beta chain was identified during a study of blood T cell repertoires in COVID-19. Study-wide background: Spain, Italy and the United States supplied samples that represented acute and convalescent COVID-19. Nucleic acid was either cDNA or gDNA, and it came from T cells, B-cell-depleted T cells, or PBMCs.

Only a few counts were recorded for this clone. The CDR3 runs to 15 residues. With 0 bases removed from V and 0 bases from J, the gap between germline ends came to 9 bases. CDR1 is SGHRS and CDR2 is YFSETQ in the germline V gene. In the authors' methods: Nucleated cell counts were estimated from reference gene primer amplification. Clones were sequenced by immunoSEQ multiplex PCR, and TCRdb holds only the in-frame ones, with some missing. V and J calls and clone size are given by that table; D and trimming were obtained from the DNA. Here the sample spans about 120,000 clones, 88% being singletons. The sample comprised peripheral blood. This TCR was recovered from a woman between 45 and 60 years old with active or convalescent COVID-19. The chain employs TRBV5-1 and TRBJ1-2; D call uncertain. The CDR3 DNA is TGCGCCAGCAGCTTGGGGGGAGAAGCTAACTATGGCTACACCTTC. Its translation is CASSLGGEANYGYTF.